What follows are 15 T cell receptor beta chains derived from one specimen sequenced in a study of shared clonotypes between healthy human individuals. Measured with immunoSEQ multiplex PCR; TCRdb has only the in-frame clones, and not every one. The table records about 980,000 clones, 70% to 85% of them present only once. The source material was memory CD4+ T cells sorted from blood. Subset indicated: CD45RA-negative fraction. The source of these receptors is a man aged 18-30 years in good health.

The chain uses TRBV5-4 and TRBJ2-3; D remains ambiguous. V lost 0 bases, J lost 13 bases, and 15 bases lay in between. The CDR3 length is 13 residues. The germline CDR1 and CDR2 sequences are SGHNT and YYREEE (reference sequence). The CDR3 sequence is CASSLGVGEGKYF. The CDR3 nucleotides read TGTGCCAGCAGCTTGGGGGTAGGAGAAGGGAAGTATTTT.

The chain couples TRBV27 to TRBJ2-3, with TRBD1 identical over 8 bases. The CDR3 contains 13 residues. The V gene end was trimmed by 5 bases and the J gene end by 11 bases; junction bases not matched to a gene: 9. CDR1 MNHEY and CDR2 SMNVEV come from the germline V gene (reference sequence). DNA for the CDR3: TGTGCCAGCAGTGTCAACCAGGGGGCCAAGCAGTATTTT. Translated, it gives CASSVNQGAKQYF.

This clone was seen only a few times. The J gene is TRBJ2-1, the V gene TRBV11-3; 14 positions agree with TRBD2. V shed 0 bases, J shed 0 bases, and the junction held 7 bases outside the gene matches. The CDR3 contains 20 residues. Germline V gives CDR1 SGHNT, CDR2 YENEEA. This CDR3 reads CASSLDPGLAGASSYNEQFF. CDR3 nucleotide sequence: TGTGCCAGCAGCTTAGATCCGGGACTAGCGGGGGCCAGCTCCTACAATGAGCAGTTCTTC.

The V call is TRBV5-1, the J call TRBJ2-3, with TRBD1 identical over 11 bases. The germline gives CDR1 SGHRS, CDR2 YFSETQ. Unmatched junction bases numbered 6, after V lost 4 bases and J lost 5 bases. This CDR3 is built from 15 residues. This chain's CDR3 is CASSHGQGAIDTQYF. CDR3 DNA: TGCGCCAGCAGCCATGGACAGGGGGCTATAGATACGCAGTATTTT.

This rearrangement joins TRBV11-1 to TRBJ1-4; possible D gene TRBD1, 5 bases. CDR3 size: 14 residues. Germline CDR1 and CDR2: SGHAT and FQDESV (reference sequence). Trimming shortened V by 5 bases and J by 4 bases, and 11 bases separated the two germline ends. The CDR3 sequence is CASSPRQSNEKLFF. CDR3 coding DNA: TGTGCCAGCAGCCCGCGACAGAGTAATGAAAAACTGTTTTTT. The entire variable domain, with the rest obtained from reference TRBV11-1 and TRBJ1-4, is as follows: EAEVAQSPRYKITEKSQAVAFWCDPISGHATLYWYRQILGQGPELLVQFQDESVVDDSQLPKDRFSAERLKGVDSTLKIQPAELGDSAMYLCASSPRQSNEKLFFGSGTQLSVL.

The rearrangement uses TRBV5-1 and TRBJ2-7; weak D call: TRBD2 (5 bases). Germline V lookup: CDR1 SGHRS, CDR2 YFSETQ. This CDR3 spans 15 amino acids. The V and J ends lost 0 bases and 6 bases respectively, with 16 bases between them. CDR3 sequence reads: CASSLELAHRGEQYF. The CDR3 nucleotides are TGCGCCAGCAGCTTGGAATTAGCCCACCGGGGCGAGCAGTACTTC.

This clone was observed once. V gene TRBV7-2 combines with J gene TRBJ2-7; the D gene is possibly TRBD1 (6 bases). The CDR3 has 15 amino acids. CDR1 is SGHTA, CDR2 FQGNSA, per germline. Trimming shortened V by 3 bases and J by 0 bases, and 12 bases separated the two germline ends. CDR3 region: CASSLGTPRSYEQYF. The CDR3 coding sequence is TGTGCCAGCAGCTTGGGGACACCTCGCTCCTACGAGCAGTACTTC.

J is TRBJ2-1 and V is TRBV7-6; D not certain. Germline V CDR1 and CDR2: SGHVS, FNYEAQ. The CDR3 contains 13 residues. Trimming stripped 4 bases from V and 8 bases from J, with 12 bases between. The CDR3 nucleotides read TGTGCCAGCAGCTCCCGGGCCGCTGATGAGCAGTTCTTC. Amino acid sequence: CASSSRAADEQFF. The full variable domain, completed using reference TRBV7-6 and TRBJ2-1, is GAGVSQSPRYKVTKRGQDVALRCDPISGHVSLYWYRQALGQGPEFLTYFNYEAQQDKSGLPNDRFSAERPEGSISTLTIQRTEQRDSAMYRCASSSRAADEQFFGPGTRLTVL.

The chain combines TRBV11-2 with TRBJ2-2; 8 bases fit TRBD1. CDR1 and CDR2 from the germline V gene are SGHAT and FQNNGV. CDR3 length: 18 amino acids. V was pared by 4 bases and J by 0 bases, with 10 bases of the junction left unmatched. The CDR3 protein is CASSSGRGLLANTGELFF. In DNA form, the CDR3 reads TGTGCCAGCAGCTCGGGCAGGGGGCTACTCGCGAACACCGGGGAGCTGTTTTTT.

V and J are TRBV10-2 and TRBJ1-5; D gene uncertain. The CDR3 is 16 residues long. The germline V gene has CDR1 WSHSY and CDR2 SAAADI. Trimming shortened V by 3 bases and J by 0 bases, and 12 bases separated the two germline ends. Here the CDR3 reads CASSDMGSHSNQPQHF. DNA of the CDR3: TGCGCCAGCAGTGATATGGGGAGTCATAGCAATCAGCCCCAGCATTTT.

V usage is TRBV6-1 and J usage is TRBJ1-4, with D perhaps matching TRBD1 (6 bases). Trimming pared 2 bases from V and 4 bases from J, leaving 8 bases between. Germline V CDR1 and CDR2: MNHNS, SASEGT. The CDR3 extends over 14 amino acids. The CDR3 DNA is TGTGCCAGCAGTGAACAGGGGTATAATGAAAAACTGTTTTTT. Translation: CASSEQGYNEKLFF.

This chain uses TRBV6-5 with TRBJ2-1, with D hard to call. V was clipped by 2 bases and J by 6 bases, with 14 bases between them. This CDR3 is built from 15 residues. Germline V lookup: CDR1 MNHEY, CDR2 SVGAGI. The DNA of the CDR3 is TGTGCCAGCAGTTACATGGCGGTCCGATCCAATGAGCAGTTCTTC. This gives the protein CASSYMAVRSNEQFF.

V gene TRBV25-1 combines with J gene TRBJ1-2; unclear D gene. Germline CDR1 reads MGHDK; CDR2 reads SYGVNS. CDR3 length: 14 amino acids. V lost 3 bases, J lost 4 bases, and 12 bases lay in between. In DNA form, the CDR3 reads TGTGCCAGCAGTGAGGCGGACGGCGTCTATGGCTACACCTTC. Amino acid sequence: CASSEADGVYGYTF.

The table lists this clone with a few counts. This CDR3 is also generated by other DNA sequences in the sample. The rearrangement uses TRBV30 and TRBJ1-5, with D unresolved. Germline values: CDR1 GTSNPN, CDR2 SVGIG (reference sequence). The CDR3 has 15 amino acids. The ends were cut back, 2 bases at V and 0 bases at J, with 11 bases in the middle. The CDR3 DNA follows: TGTGCCTGGAGTTTACCAGGTTATAGCAATCAGCCCCAGCATTTT. Amino acid sequence: CAWSLPGYSNQPQHF.

This chain links TRBV7-9 with TRBJ2-3; D gene unclear. The CDR3 runs 12 residues. CDR1 and CDR2 from the germline V gene are SEHNR and FQNEAQ (reference sequence). Trimming took 1 base from V and 6 from J, leaving 5 bases between them. The CDR3 region is CASSLVWDTQYF. The CDR3 DNA is TGTGCCAGCAGCTTAGTTTGGGATACGCAGTATTTT.